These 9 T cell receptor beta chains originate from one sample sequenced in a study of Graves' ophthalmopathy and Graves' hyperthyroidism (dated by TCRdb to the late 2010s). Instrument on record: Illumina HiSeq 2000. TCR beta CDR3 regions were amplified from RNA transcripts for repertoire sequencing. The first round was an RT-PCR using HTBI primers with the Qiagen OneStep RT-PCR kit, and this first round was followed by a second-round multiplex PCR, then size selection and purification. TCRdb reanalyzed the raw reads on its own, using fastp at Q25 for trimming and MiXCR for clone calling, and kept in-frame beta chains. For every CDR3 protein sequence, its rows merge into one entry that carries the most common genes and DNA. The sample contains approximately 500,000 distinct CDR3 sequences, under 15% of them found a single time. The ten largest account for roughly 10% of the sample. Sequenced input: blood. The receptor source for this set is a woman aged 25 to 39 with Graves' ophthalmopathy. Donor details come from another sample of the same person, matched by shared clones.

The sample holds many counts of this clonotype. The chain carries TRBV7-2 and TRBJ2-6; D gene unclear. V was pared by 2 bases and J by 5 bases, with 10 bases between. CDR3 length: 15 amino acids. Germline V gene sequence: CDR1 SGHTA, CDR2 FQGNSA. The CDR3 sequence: CASSLPSLWANVLTF. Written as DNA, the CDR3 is TGTGCCAGCAGCTTACCATCTCTCTGGGCCAACGTCCTGACTTTC.

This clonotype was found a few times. CDR3 sequence: CATSRDLQGGETQYF. CDR3 DNA: TGTGCCACCAGCAGAGATCTCCAGGGTGGGGAGACCCAGTACTTC. V is TRBV15 and J is TRBJ2-5, with a tentative D call TRBD1 (5 bases). Trimming removed 0 bases at V and 5 bases at J, with 13 bases between. Germline loops: CDR1 LNHNV, CDR2 YYDKDF (reference sequence). The CDR3 sequence is 15 residues long.

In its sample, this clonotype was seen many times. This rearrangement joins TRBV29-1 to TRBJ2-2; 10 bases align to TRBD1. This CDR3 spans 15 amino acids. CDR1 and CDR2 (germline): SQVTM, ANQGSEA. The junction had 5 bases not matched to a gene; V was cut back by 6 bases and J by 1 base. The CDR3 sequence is CSVPDRGRNTGELFF. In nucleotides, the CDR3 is TGCAGCGTACCCGACAGGGGGCGGAACACCGGGGAGCTGTTTTTT.

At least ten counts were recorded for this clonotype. In DNA form, the CDR3 reads TGTGCCAGCAGCCTACGAGGGGCGGTTGGCTACACCTTC. Protein: CASSLRGAVGYTF. V is TRBV28 and J is TRBJ1-2; a weak D match, TRBD1 (5 bases). Germline V gives CDR1 MDHEN, CDR2 SYDVKM. The CDR3 extends over 13 amino acids. The germline V and J ends were trimmed by 6 bases and 7 bases, with 15 bases remaining between them.

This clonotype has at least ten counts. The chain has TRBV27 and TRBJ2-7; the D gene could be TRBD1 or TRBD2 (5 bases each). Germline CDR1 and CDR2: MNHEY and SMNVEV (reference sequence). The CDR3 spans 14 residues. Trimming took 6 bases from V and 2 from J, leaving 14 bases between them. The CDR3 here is CASSHGTGPYEQYF. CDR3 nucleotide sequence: TGTGCCAGCAGCCACGGGACGGGTCCCTACGAGCAGTACTTC.

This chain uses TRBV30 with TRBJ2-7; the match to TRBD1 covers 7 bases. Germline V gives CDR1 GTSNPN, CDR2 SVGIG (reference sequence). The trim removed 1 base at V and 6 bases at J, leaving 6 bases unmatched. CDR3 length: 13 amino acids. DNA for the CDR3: TGTGCCTGGAGTGCAACAGGGGTGAGCGAGCAGTACTTC. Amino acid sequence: CAWSATGVSEQYF.

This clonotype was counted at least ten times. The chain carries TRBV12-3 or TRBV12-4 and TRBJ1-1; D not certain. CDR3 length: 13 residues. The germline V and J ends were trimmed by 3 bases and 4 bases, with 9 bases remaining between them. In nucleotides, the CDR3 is TGTGCCAGCAGTTTGCGTGTCACCACTGAAGCTTTCTTT. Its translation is CASSLRVTTEAFF.

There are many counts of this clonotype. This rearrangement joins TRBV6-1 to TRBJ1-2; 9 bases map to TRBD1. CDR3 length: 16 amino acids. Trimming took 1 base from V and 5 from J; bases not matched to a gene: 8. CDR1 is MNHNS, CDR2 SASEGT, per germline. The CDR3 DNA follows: TGTGCCAGCAGTGAAGTCGGGGACAGGGCCCTATATGGCTACACCTTC. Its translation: CASSEVGDRALYGYTF.

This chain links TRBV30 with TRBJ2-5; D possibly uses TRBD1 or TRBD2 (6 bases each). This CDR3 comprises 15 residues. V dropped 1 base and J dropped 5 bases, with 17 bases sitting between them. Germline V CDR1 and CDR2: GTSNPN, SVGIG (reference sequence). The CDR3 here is CAWSATVGGAETQYF. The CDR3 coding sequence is TGTGCCTGGAGTGCTACCGTGGGGGGCGCGGAGACCCAGTACTTC.